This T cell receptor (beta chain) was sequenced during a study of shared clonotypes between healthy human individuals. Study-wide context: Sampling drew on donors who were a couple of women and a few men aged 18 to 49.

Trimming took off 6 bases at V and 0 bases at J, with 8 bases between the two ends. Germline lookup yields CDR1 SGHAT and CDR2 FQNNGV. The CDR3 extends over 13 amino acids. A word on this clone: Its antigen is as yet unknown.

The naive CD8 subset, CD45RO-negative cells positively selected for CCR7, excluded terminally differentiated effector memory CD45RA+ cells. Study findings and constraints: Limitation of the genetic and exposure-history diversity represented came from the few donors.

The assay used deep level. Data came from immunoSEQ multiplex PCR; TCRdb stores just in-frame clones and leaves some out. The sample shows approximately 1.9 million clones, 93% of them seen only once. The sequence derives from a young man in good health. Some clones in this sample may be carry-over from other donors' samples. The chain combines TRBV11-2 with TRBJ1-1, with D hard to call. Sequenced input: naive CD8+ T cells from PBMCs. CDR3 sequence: CASRFPMNTEAFF. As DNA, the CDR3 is TGTGCCAGCAGGTTCCCCATGAACACTGAAGCTTTCTTT.